The clone carrying this TCR beta chain was observed a handful of times. Its cognate antigen is unknown. There were TCR beta CDR3 regions amplified from RNA transcripts. First-round RT-PCR of the TCR CDR3 relied on the HTBI primer set. TCRdb re-called the multiplex PCR reads with MiXCR, one entry per CDR3 protein. The table has hundreds of thousands of distinct CDR3 sequences, less than 25% seen once. Criteria for exclusion of patients were uncontrolled infection, other autoimmune disease, pregnancy or lactation. Clinical symptoms, serum thyroxine and TRAb, thyroid ultrasound and orbital computed tomography were used for the diagnoses. The record originates from a study of T cells in Graves' hyperthyroidism and ophthalmopathy. The germline V gene encodes CDR1 SNHLY and CDR2 FYNNEI. Trimming removed 0 bases from V and 4 bases from J; junction bases left unmatched: 9. This CDR3 contains 18 residues. Study results and limitations: Most clonotypes expanded in the thyroid (above 0.001) were also present in blood.

This receptor was obtained from a man aged 30-40 years with Graves' ophthalmopathy. The specimen was blood. The V gene is TRBV2, the J gene TRBJ1-5; 10 positions match TRBD1. CDR3 in DNA: TGTGCCAGCAGTGAAGCGCTTCCTCCGGGACAGGGGAATCAGCCCCAGCATTTT. This encodes CASSEALPPGQGNQPQHF.